A single sample gave rise to the 21 T cell receptor beta chains below, sequenced in a study of cytomegalovirus exposure and HLA in healthy donors. PCR primers comprised 60 Vbeta and 13 Jbeta primers. The protocol was immunoSEQ multiplex PCR, while the TCRdb copy is restricted to in-frame clones and leaves out a portion. There are roughly 200,000 clones in the sample; roughly 88% occur only once, and 0.71% lies in the top ten. Sequencing was done on a sample of PBMCs. These TCRs come from a boy aged 2 to 10 in good health and CMV-seronegative.

J is TRBJ1-2 and V is TRBV15; TRBD1 is a possible D gene (5 bases). CDR3 length: 15 amino acids. Germline-derived CDR1 and CDR2 are LNHNV and YYDKDF (reference sequence). V was cut by 2 bases and J by 4 bases, with 14 bases left in between. This CDR3 reads CATSRSDSLRYGYTF. The CDR3 DNA follows: TGTGCCACCAGCAGATCTGACAGCCTCCGCTATGGCTACACCTTC.

V and J are TRBV9 and TRBJ2-1, with TRBD2 identical over 11 bases. This CDR3 is built from 20 residues. Germline CDR1 is SGDLS and CDR2 is YYNGEE. Germline trimming cut 0 bases from V and 4 bases from J; bases unmatched to any gene: 15. The CDR3 DNA reads as TGTGCCAGCAGCGTAGTACGTTGGGTAGCGGGAGGGGACGCGTACAATGAGCAGTTCTTC. It yields the protein CASSVVRWVAGGDAYNEQFF.

The chain has TRBV6-4 and TRBJ2-3, with D possibly TRBD1 on 5 matching bases. V lost 2 bases and J lost 4, with 13 bases in between. Germline CDR1 and CDR2: MRHNA and SNTAGT. The CDR3 is made up of 15 amino acids. CDR3 sequence: CASSDTPQGPDTQYF. The CDR3 nucleotides read TGTGCCAGCAGTGACACGCCCCAGGGTCCAGATACGCAGTATTTT.

The DNA of the CDR3 is TGTGCCAGCAGCTCGGGACTAGCGGGGATCGTGGAGACCCAGTACTTC. Protein product: CASSSGLAGIVETQYF. V gene TRBV7-2 combines with J gene TRBJ2-5; TRBD2 aligns across 13 bases. Germline values: CDR1 SGHTA, CDR2 FQGNSA. This CDR3 spans 16 amino acids. V was clipped by 4 bases and J by 5 bases; unmatched bases: 7.

The gene calls are TRBV6-1 and TRBJ2-7; TRBD1 might be the D (6 bases). Per the germline V gene, CDR1 is MNHNS and CDR2 is SASEGT. The CDR3 sequence is 14 residues long. V dropped 6 bases and J dropped 5 bases, with 17 bases sitting between them. CDR3 in amino acids: CASRPGALSDEQYF. The DNA for the CDR3 is TGTGCCAGCAGGCCAGGGGCCCTCTCGGACGAGCAGTACTTC.

The chain combines TRBV29-1 with TRBJ1-2; 10 bases match TRBD1. Germline V gene data show CDR1 as SQVTM and CDR2 as ANQGSEA. After removal of 3 bases from V and 8 bases from J, the junction contained 3 bases not matched to a gene. This CDR3 is 12 amino acids long. CDR3 DNA: TGCAGCGTTGAGGACAGGGGGAAAGGCTACACCTTC. Protein: CSVEDRGKGYTF.

This chain joins TRBV4-2 and TRBJ2-1, with 15 bases matching TRBD2. The CDR3 has 16 amino acids. Trimming cost V 4 bases and J 7 bases; bases outside gene matches: 5. Germline CDR1 LGHNA, CDR2 YNFKEQ. CDR3 sequence (DNA): TGTGCCAGCAGCCCAGCCGGGACTAGCGGGAGGAATGAGCAGTTCTTC. This translates into CASSPAGTSGRNEQFF.

The chain uses TRBV6-5 and TRBJ2-7; the D is unclear. Trimming took off 2 bases at V and 0 bases at J, with 11 bases between the two ends. Germline CDR1 and CDR2: MNHEY and SVGAGI. This CDR3 has 15 amino acids. The CDR3 sequence: CASSYLRAHSYEQYF. The CDR3 DNA sequence: TGTGCCAGCAGTTACCTTCGAGCGCACTCCTACGAGCAGTACTTC.

This chain joins TRBV13 and TRBJ1-1, with D perhaps matching TRBD1 (5 bases). Trimming stripped 1 base from V and 6 bases from J, with 9 bases between. There are 13 residues in the CDR3. Germline CDR1 reads PRHDT; CDR2 reads FYEKMQ (reference sequence). The CDR3 nucleotides read TGTGCCAGCAGCTTAGTGGGGGGAGCTGAAGCTTTCTTT. It encodes CASSLVGGAEAFF.

The chain links TRBV10-1 to TRBJ1-6; 7 nucleotides agree with TRBD1. This CDR3 region has 15 residues. The germline V gene encodes CDR1 WNHNN and CDR2 SYGVQD (reference sequence). V lost 2 bases to trimming and J lost 5 bases; unmatched junction nucleotides: 3. The CDR3 coding sequence is TGCGCCAGCAGTGAGCCGGGACAGCATAATTCACCCCTCCACTTT. Translation: CASSEPGQHNSPLHF.

The chain is built from TRBV5-4 and TRBJ2-2; 7 nucleotides line up with TRBD2. CDR1 and CDR2 from the germline V gene are SGHNT and YYREEE (reference sequence). V lost 1 base to trimming and J lost 6 bases; unmatched junction nucleotides: 9. The CDR3 contains 16 residues. DNA for the CDR3: TGTGCCAGCAGCTTGATTGCGGGAGTGGGACCCGGGGAGCTGTTTTTT. Translation gives CASSLIAGVGPGELFF. Together with reference TRBV5-4 and TRBJ2-2, the CDR3 gives the full variable domain: ETGVTQSPTHLIKTRGQQVTLRCSSQSGHNTVSWYQQALGQGPQFIFQYYREEENGRGNFPPRFSGLQFPNYSSELNVNALELDDSALYLCASSLIAGVGPGELFFGEGSRLTVL.

This clone has only a few counts. This chain links TRBV4-1 with TRBJ2-2, with 14 bases lining up with TRBD2. V lost 0 bases and J lost 1; bases outside the gene matches: 4. The CDR3 consists of 19 residues. CDR1 is MGHRA, CDR2 YSYEKL, per germline. Written as DNA, the CDR3 is TGCGCCAGCAGCCAAGAGCGGGGACTAGCGGGAGAGAACACCGGGGAGCTGTTTTTT. This translates into CASSQERGLAGENTGELFF.

This clone was observed a single time. The chain uses TRBV9 and TRBJ2-1; D gene ambiguous. There are 14 residues in the CDR3. The germline V and J ends were trimmed by 2 bases and 4 bases, with 10 bases remaining between them. Germline V gene data show CDR1 as SGDLS and CDR2 as YYNGEE. CDR3 DNA sequence: TGTGCCAGCAGCGTGACTGGAAGTTACAATGAGCAGTTCTTC. As protein: CASSVTGSYNEQFF.

This chain uses TRBV29-1 with TRBJ1-2, with TRBD1 matching over 7 bases. Germline values: CDR1 SQVTM, CDR2 ANQGSEA. J gave up 1 base and V 6 bases, and 5 bases lay outside the gene matches. The CDR3 loop spans 13 amino acids. This CDR3 is CSVPTGNNYGYTF. The DNA of the CDR3 is TGCAGCGTGCCGACAGGGAATAACTATGGCTACACCTTC.

The V and J genes are TRBV12-5 and TRBJ1-2; D not resolved. The V end lost 4 bases, the J end lost 4 bases, and 16 bases lay between the germline ends. The CDR3 runs to 15 residues. Germline CDR1 LGHNT, CDR2 FRNRAP. The chain's CDR3 is CASGSPLDYPYGYTF. CDR3 sequence (DNA): TGTGCTAGTGGTTCCCCACTAGATTACCCCTATGGCTACACCTTC.

V gene TRBV6-5 combines with J gene TRBJ2-3; TRBD2 matches at 7 bases. CDR3 length equals 14 residues. From germline, CDR1 is MNHEY and CDR2 SVGAGI. V lost 3 bases to trimming and J lost 5 bases; unmatched junction nucleotides: 5. DNA for the CDR3: TGTGCCAGCAGTTATCGACTAGCAGGAGATACGCAGTATTTT. Residues: CASSYRLAGDTQYF.

This chain uses TRBV6-5 with TRBJ1-6, with D tentatively TRBD1 (5 bases). Germline V CDR1 and CDR2: MNHEY, SVGAGI. The CDR3 length is 14 residues. V lost 7 bases, J lost 6 bases, and 13 bases lay in between. CDR3 nucleotides: TGTGCCAGCACTCCGGGACTTCTTAATTCACCCCTCCACTTT. Residues: CASTPGLLNSPLHF.

In regard to this clone: Other DNA sequences in this specimen translate into the identical CDR3. The V and J genes are TRBV19 and TRBJ2-1, with TRBD1 matching over 9 bases. CDR1 is LNHDA, CDR2 SQIVND, per germline (reference sequence). Trimming removed 1 base from V and 6 bases from J; junction bases left unmatched: 1. The CDR3 extends over 14 amino acids. DNA of the CDR3: TGTGCCAGTAGTATAGCGGACAGGGGCAATGAGCAGTTCTTC. The encoded protein is CASSIADRGNEQFF.

The chain combines TRBV7-2 with TRBJ2-2; the match to TRBD2 covers 15 bases. Per germline, CDR1 SGHTA and CDR2 FQGNSA. The CDR3 is made up of 19 amino acids. The V gene end was trimmed by 5 bases and the J gene end by 2 bases; junction bases not matched to a gene: 9. In nucleotides, the CDR3 is TGTGCCAGCAGCCCCCCGGGACTAGCGGGAGGTTTCAACACCGGGGAGCTGTTTTTT. The encoded protein is CASSPPGLAGGFNTGELFF.

The CDR3 DNA reads TGTGCCAGTAGTCATACAGGGGTTGTGTCTCGTGCTGAAGCTTTCTTT. Translated, it gives CASSHTGVVSRAEAFF. The chain links TRBV19 to TRBJ1-1; 7 bases are a match to TRBD1. Germline loops: CDR1 LNHDA, CDR2 SQIVND (reference sequence). With V trimmed by 5 bases and J by 6 bases, 15 bases remained unmatched. This CDR3 is 16 amino acids long. Filled out from reference TRBV19 and TRBJ1-1, the complete variable domain reads DGGITQSPKYLFRKEGQNVTLSCEQNLNHDAMYWYRQDPGQGLRLIYYSQIVNDFQKGDIAEGYSVSREKKESFPLTVTSAQKNPTAFYLCASSHTGVVSRAEAFFGQGTRLTVV.

This clone was seen only once. The chain couples TRBV7-2 to TRBJ2-5; no clear D gene. This CDR3 contains 12 residues. Germline V CDR1 and CDR2: SGHTA, FQGNSA. Between the trimmed V and J ends, which lost 3 bases and 4 bases, there was a span of 6 bases. The CDR3 sequence: CASSFATETQYF. The CDR3 region has the DNA TGTGCCAGCAGCTTCGCTACAGAGACCCAGTACTTC.